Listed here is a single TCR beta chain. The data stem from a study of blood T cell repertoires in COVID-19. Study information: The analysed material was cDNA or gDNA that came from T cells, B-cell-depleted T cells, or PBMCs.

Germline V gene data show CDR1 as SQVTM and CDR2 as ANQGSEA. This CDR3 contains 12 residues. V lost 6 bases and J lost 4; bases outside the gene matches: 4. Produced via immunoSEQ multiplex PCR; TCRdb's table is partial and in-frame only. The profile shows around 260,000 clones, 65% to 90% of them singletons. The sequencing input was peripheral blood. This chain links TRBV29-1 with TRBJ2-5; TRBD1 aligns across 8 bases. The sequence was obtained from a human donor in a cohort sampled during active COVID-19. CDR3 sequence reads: CSVDRGRETQYF. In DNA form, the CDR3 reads TGCAGCGTAGACAGGGGTAGAGAGACCCAGTACTTC.